Below, 27 T cell receptor beta chains from the same sample are listed, as sequenced in a study of cytomegalovirus exposure and HLA in healthy donors. In the PCR, 60 Vbeta and 13 Jbeta primers were used. The table came from immunoSEQ multiplex PCR; TCRdb's copy has only in-frame clones and leaves some out. The sample includes more than 45,000 clones. The sequenced sample consisted of PBMCs. Source of these receptors: a male donor in good health and CMV-seronegative.

About this clone itself: Other DNA sequences in this sample translate to the same CDR3. The genes are TRBV7-2 and TRBJ2-1, with 7 bases lining up with TRBD2. V lost 6 bases to trimming and J lost 2 bases; unmatched junction nucleotides: 10. The CDR3 length is 16 residues. Germline-derived CDR1 and CDR2 are SGHTA and FQGNSA. The CDR3 DNA is TGTGCCAGCAGACGAAGCGGGGCCCAAGCCTACAATGAGCAGTTCTTC. Translating gives CASRRSGAQAYNEQFF. Full variable domain (outside the CDR3, taken from reference TRBV7-2 and TRBJ2-1): GAGVSQSPSNKVTEKGKDVELRCDPISGHTALYWYRQSLGQGLEFLIYFQGNSAPDKSGLPSDRFSAERTGGSVSTLTIQRTQQEDSAVYLCASRRSGAQAYNEQFFGPGTRLTVL.

The chain couples TRBV19 to TRBJ1-5; 8 positions agree with TRBD1. The germline gives CDR1 LNHDA, CDR2 SQIVND (reference sequence). The CDR3 sequence is 15 residues long. V trimming: 5 bases; J trimming: 2 bases; junction bases outside the gene matches: 5. The CDR3 DNA reads as TGTGCCAGTAGTCCCTTGACAGGGGGCAATCAGCCCCAGCATTTT. Its translation is CASSPLTGGNQPQHF.

V is TRBV6-1 and J is TRBJ1-2; D not certain. V dropped 0 bases and J dropped 7 bases, with 9 bases sitting between them. The germline V gene has CDR1 MNHNS and CDR2 SASEGT. CDR3 length: 13 amino acids. CDR3 DNA sequence: TGTGCCAGCAGTGAAGCACGTATCGGTGGCTACACCTTC. Translation gives CASSEARIGGYTF.

V usage is TRBV11-2 and J usage is TRBJ2-1; TRBD2 agrees at 10 bases. Unmatched junction bases numbered 2, after V lost 5 bases and J lost 4 bases. Germline CDR1 reads SGHAT; CDR2 reads FQNNGV. The CDR3 length is 14 residues. The CDR3 DNA reads TGTGCCAGCAGCGAAGCGGGGGGGTACAATGAGCAGTTCTTC. It codes for CASSEAGGYNEQFF.

The chain has TRBV4-3 and TRBJ1-2; D not certain. The CDR3 covers 14 residues. Germline assignment: CDR1 LGHNA and CDR2 YSLEER. Trimming removed 0 bases from V and 4 bases from J, with 9 bases in between. The CDR3, as DNA: TGCGCCAGCAGCCAAGATGGCCAAATCTATGGCTACACCTTC. Residues: CASSQDGQIYGYTF.

The V gene is TRBV18, the J gene TRBJ2-2; TRBD1 matches 9 bases. The CDR3 covers 15 residues. CDR1 is KGHSH and CDR2 is LQKENI in the germline V gene. J gave up 5 bases and V 4 bases, and 5 bases lay outside the gene matches. CDR3 sequence: CASSLLGQGTGELFF. In nucleotides, the CDR3 is TGTGCCAGCTCACTACTAGGACAGGGGACCGGGGAGCTGTTTTTT.

V gene TRBV5-6 combines with J gene TRBJ2-5; TRBD2 aligns across 12 bases. The assigned J gene may be wrong: the sequence end matches TRBJ2-7 better. CDR1 is SGHDT, CDR2 YYEEEE, per germline. The CDR3 totals 15 residues. The chain's CDR3 is CASSPLAGGSYEQYF. The DNA for the CDR3 is TGTGCCAGCAGCCCTCTAGCGGGAGGGTCCTACGAGCAGTACTTC.

The chain carries TRBV30 and TRBJ2-1, with D unresolved. The CDR3 has 13 residues. In germline, CDR1 is GTSNPN, CDR2 SVGIG (reference sequence). V was clipped by 4 bases and J by 10 bases, with 17 bases between them. The CDR3 spells CAWTVLGLVEQFF. Written as DNA, the CDR3 is TGTGCCTGGACGGTTCTAGGCCTAGTAGAGCAGTTCTTC.

The chain recombines TRBV7-8 with TRBJ1-6, with a possible D match to TRBD1 (5 bases). Trimming left V 2 bases short and J 7 bases short, with 12 bases between. The germline CDR1 and CDR2 sequences are SGHVS and FQNEAQ. CDR3 size: 15 residues. CDR3 DNA: TGTGCCAGCAGCTTAAGAGAGTCAGGGAATTCACCCCTCCACTTT. Protein product: CASSLRESGNSPLHF.

The chain links TRBV7-2 to TRBJ2-7; TRBD1 aligns across 10 bases. The CDR3 consists of 16 residues. Per the germline V gene, CDR1 is SGHTA and CDR2 is FQGNSA. The V gene end was trimmed by 0 bases and the J gene end by 5 bases; junction bases not matched to a gene: 7. CDR3 residues: CASSLAFGTGDNEQYF. The CDR3 DNA reads as TGTGCCAGCAGCTTAGCGTTTGGGACAGGGGACAACGAGCAGTACTTC.

A word on this clone: The junction shows a germline mismatch at one end, possibly a read error. The rearrangement joins TRBV7-7 to TRBJ2-7, with TRBD2 as a possible D gene (6 bases). CDR3 size: 15 residues. In germline, CDR1 is SSHAT, CDR2 FNYEAQ (reference sequence). The CDR3 DNA is TGTGCTAGCAGCTTAGAGAACGGGGGTTCCGACGAGCAGTACTTC. Protein product: CASSLENGGSDEQYF.

The CDR3 region has the DNA TGTGCCAGCAGCCAAGGGGCTCGGACTAGCGGGAGAACAGATACGCAGTATTTT. It translates to CASSQGARTSGRTDTQYF. The chain carries TRBV9 and TRBJ2-3; 13 nucleotides line up with TRBD2. This CDR3 spans 18 amino acids. Unmatched junction bases numbered 11, after V lost 4 bases and J lost 3 bases. Germline loops: CDR1 SGDLS, CDR2 YYNGEE.

The gene calls are TRBV27 and TRBJ2-7, with TRBD1 matching over 7 bases. The CDR3 has 16 residues. The V gene's germline CDR1 is MNHEY and CDR2 SMNVEV (reference sequence). V trimming: 0 bases; J trimming: 0 bases; junction bases outside the gene matches: 5. CDR3 in DNA: TGTGCCAGCAGTTTATCGGGACAGATAAACTCCTACGAGCAGTACTTC. Amino acids: CASSLSGQINSYEQYF.

The gene calls are TRBV9 and TRBJ2-7, with D perhaps matching TRBD2 (5 bases). CDR1 is SGDLS, CDR2 YYNGEE, per germline. With 0 bases removed from V and 3 bases from J, the gap between germline ends came to 10 bases. CDR3 length: 14 residues. CDR3 loop: CASSVGESVYEQYF. The CDR3 nucleotides read TGTGCCAGCAGCGTAGGGGAGAGCGTCTACGAGCAGTACTTC.

This sequence joins TRBV19 and TRBJ1-4; perhaps TRBD1 as D (5 bases). CDR1 and CDR2 from the germline V gene are LNHDA and SQIVND (reference sequence). The CDR3 is 18 amino acids. V lost 3 bases and J 0 bases, leaving 17 bases between the germline ends. The CDR3 loop is CASSIRGRGETTNEKLFF. The CDR3 bases are TGTGCCAGTAGTATCCGGGGCCGGGGGGAGACAACTAATGAAAAACTGTTTTTT.

A remark on this clone: Within the sample, other DNA sequences also encode this same CDR3. The V call is TRBV28, the J call TRBJ1-6, with D perhaps matching TRBD1 (6 bases). The length of the CDR3 is 16 residues. V gave up 6 bases and J gave up 5 bases, with 17 bases separating them. In germline, CDR1 is MDHEN, CDR2 SYDVKM. The CDR3 nucleotides are TGTGCCAGCAGCCTTGGGGGGGGCAGGGATAATTCACCCCTCCACTTT. Encoded protein: CASSLGGGRDNSPLHF.

V usage is TRBV6-1 and J usage is TRBJ1-6; TRBD1 is a possible D gene (5 bases). Germline-derived CDR1 and CDR2 are MNHNS and SASEGT. Trimming pared 8 bases from V and 11 bases from J, leaving 13 bases between. This CDR3 comprises 12 residues. CDR3 sequence: CASSWGVPPLHF. In nucleotides, the CDR3 is TGTGCCAGCTCGTGGGGGGTCCCACCCCTCCACTTT.

This sequence joins TRBV5-6 and TRBJ2-2; tentatively, D is TRBD1 (5 bases). With 2 bases removed from V and 5 bases from J, the gap between germline ends came to 13 bases. This CDR3 region has 15 residues. Germline assignment: CDR1 SGHDT and CDR2 YYEEEE. The CDR3 loop reads CASSFGLGRTGELFF. CDR3 in DNA: TGTGCCAGCAGCTTCGGTCTGGGGCGGACCGGGGAGCTGTTTTTT.

The genes are TRBV2 and TRBJ1-5; 9 bases fit TRBD1. Unmatched junction bases numbered 1, after V lost 6 bases and J lost 1 base. The CDR3 length is 14 residues. Germline V gives CDR1 SNHLY, CDR2 FYNNEI. The CDR3 DNA sequence: TGTGCCAGCAGGGGGACAGGGAGCAATCAGCCCCAGCATTTT. Translated: CASRGTGSNQPQHF.

The chain employs TRBV7-9 and TRBJ1-2; maybe TRBD1 (6 bases). This CDR3 contains 14 residues. Trimming shortened V by 4 bases and J by 4 bases, and 13 bases separated the two germline ends. The germline V gene has CDR1 SEHNR and CDR2 FQNEAQ (reference sequence). Written as DNA, the CDR3 is TGTGCCAGCAGCTCGCGACAGGAACTCTATGGCTACACCTTC. Protein sequence: CASSSRQELYGYTF. Supplemented by reference TRBV7-9 and TRBJ1-2, the full variable domain reads DTGVSQNPRHKITKRGQNVTFRCDPISEHNRLYWYRQTLGQGPEFLTYFQNEAQLEKSRLLSDRFSAERPKGSFSTLEIQRTEQGDSAMYLCASSSRQELYGYTFGSGTRLTVV.

This chain connects TRBV14 to TRBJ2-3, with 11 bases fitting TRBD2. Trimming removed 4 bases from V and 4 bases from J; junction bases left unmatched: 4. Germline V gene data show CDR1 as SGHDN and CDR2 as FVKESK. The CDR3 contains 15 residues. The CDR3 is CASSLAGGPADTQYF. In DNA form, the CDR3 reads TGTGCCAGCAGCCTAGCGGGGGGGCCGGCAGATACGCAGTATTTT.

V gene TRBV7-2 combines with J gene TRBJ1-1; possibly TRBD1 for D (5 bases). This CDR3 has 15 amino acids. Germline loops: CDR1 SGHTA, CDR2 FQGNSA. V lost 9 bases and J lost 0, with 17 bases in between. CDR3 nucleotides: TGTGCCAGTCAGTTTGGGGGGGGGATGAACACTGAAGCTTTCTTT. Its protein is CASQFGGGMNTEAFF. The full variable domain, with the rest looked up from reference TRBV7-2 and TRBJ1-1, is GAGVSQSPSNKVTEKGKDVELRCDPISGHTALYWYRQSLGQGLEFLIYFQGNSAPDKSGLPSDRFSAERTGGSVSTLTIQRTQQEDSAVYLCASQFGGGMNTEAFFGQGTRLTVV.

V usage is TRBV28 and J usage is TRBJ1-2; no definite D call. In germline, CDR1 is MDHEN, CDR2 SYDVKM. Trimming took 6 bases from V and 2 from J, leaving 7 bases between them. The CDR3 is 12 residues long. The CDR3 coding sequence is TGTGCCAGCAGAAGAGGGAACTATGGCTACACCTTC. It translates to CASRRGNYGYTF.

This chain links TRBV9 with TRBJ2-7, with 9 positions matching TRBD1. The CDR3 totals 15 residues. J lost 4 bases, V lost 4 bases, and 9 bases had no gene match. Germline V CDR1 and CDR2: SGDLS, YYNGEE. In DNA form, the CDR3 reads TGTGCCAGCAGCCCACAGGGGGCGCTGAGGTACGAGCAGTACTTC. This sequence encodes CASSPQGALRYEQYF.

The gene calls are TRBV10-3 and TRBJ2-1; 7 bases fit TRBD1. The CDR3 consists of 15 residues. V trimming: 2 bases; J trimming: 4 bases; junction bases outside the gene matches: 5. In germline, CDR1 is ENHRY, CDR2 SYGVKD. CDR3 sequence reads: CAISERGPEYNEQFF. The CDR3 DNA sequence: TGTGCCATCAGTGAGAGGGGGCCGGAATACAATGAGCAGTTCTTC.

The chain combines TRBV5-8 with TRBJ2-6; D possibly corresponds to TRBD1 (8 bases). Trimming took off 4 bases at V and 0 bases at J, with 14 bases between the two ends. The V gene's germline CDR1 is SGHTS and CDR2 YDEGEE. The CDR3 extends over 17 amino acids. CDR3 sequence: CASSLTGGVSGANVLTF. The CDR3 DNA sequence: TGTGCCAGCAGCCTTACAGGGGGGGTCTCTGGGGCCAACGTCCTGACTTTC.

The chain joins TRBV9 to TRBJ1-1, with a weak D call TRBD1 (6 bases). V was pared by 0 bases and J by 0 bases, with 15 bases between. Germline V gives CDR1 SGDLS, CDR2 YYNGEE. There are 17 residues in the CDR3. CDR3 loop: CASSVDPTGPMNTEAFF. CDR3 sequence (DNA): TGTGCCAGCAGCGTAGACCCGACAGGCCCTATGAACACTGAAGCTTTCTTT. Complete variable domain (other parts from reference TRBV9 and TRBJ1-1): DSGVTQTPKHLITATGQRVTLRCSPRSGDLSVYWYQQSLDQGLQFLIQYYNGEERAKGNILERFSAQQFPDLHSELNLSSLELGDSALYFCASSVDPTGPMNTEAFFGQGTRLTVV.